A single sample gave rise to the 18 T cell receptor beta chains below, sequenced in a study of blood T cell repertoires in COVID-19. Produced via immunoSEQ multiplex PCR; TCRdb's table is partial and in-frame only. The table records 65,000 to 85,000 clones, around four fifths of them present only once. Sequenced sample: peripheral blood. The source is a man aged 50-60 years with active COVID-19.

The genes are TRBV27 and TRBJ1-6; 7 bases fit TRBD1. Germline loops: CDR1 MNHEY, CDR2 SMNVEV (reference sequence). Trimming removed 7 bases from V and 0 bases from J; junction bases left unmatched: 6. The length of the CDR3 is 16 residues. The CDR3 is CASTLQGSSYNSPLHF. CDR3 DNA: TGTGCCAGCACCTTACAGGGGAGCTCCTATAATTCACCCCTCCACTTT.

This clone was observed a single time. The CDR3 nucleotides read TGTGCCACCAGTGCTAGGACAGGAACCTCAGCTTTCTTT. Protein product: CATSARTGTSAFF. This chain links TRBV24-1 with TRBJ1-1; 7 bases map to TRBD1. Unmatched junction bases numbered 9, after V lost 5 bases and J lost 10 bases. The CDR3 has 13 amino acids. Germline-derived CDR1 and CDR2 are KGHDR and SFDVKD.

The rearrangement uses TRBV7-5 and TRBJ2-3; whether TRBD2, the table's D call, matches the DNA was not checked. TRBV7-5 is reported as a pseudogene. This CDR3 has 17 amino acids. DNA for the CDR3: TGTGTCAGAAGCTTAGGGACTAGCGAAACTAGCACAGATACGCAGTATTTT. This codes for CVRSLGTSETSTDTQYF.

This sequence joins TRBV19 and TRBJ1-2; 12 bases fit TRBD1. Trimming removed 7 bases from V and 4 bases from J; junction bases left unmatched: 10. The CDR3 has 16 residues. Germline V CDR1 and CDR2: LNHDA, SQIVND (reference sequence). The CDR3 loop is CASTWGQGASGYGYTF. CDR3 in DNA: TGTGCCAGTACCTGGGGACAGGGGGCGTCAGGCTATGGCTACACCTTC.

The V and J genes are TRBV7-3 and TRBJ2-2; TRBD2 aligns across 7 bases. CDR3 length: 16 residues. Per germline, CDR1 SGHTA and CDR2 FQGTGA. Trimming cost V 5 bases and J 6 bases; bases outside gene matches: 12. DNA of the CDR3: TGTGCCAGCAGCCCCCTGGCCAGGGCGGGGGCCGGGGAGCTGTTTTTT. Amino acids: CASSPLARAGAGELFF.

This clone was found once. This sequence joins TRBV6-2 or TRBV6-3 and TRBJ2-1, with TRBD2 matching over 11 bases. The germline CDR1 and CDR2 sequences are MNHEY and SVGEGT. V lost 4 bases to trimming and J lost 4 bases; unmatched junction nucleotides: 9. This CDR3 spans 17 amino acids. The CDR3 loop is CASSSIQGTSGYNEQFF. Here the CDR3 DNA reads TGTGCCAGCAGTTCAATCCAAGGGACTAGCGGATACAATGAGCAGTTCTTC.

This clone has a handful of counts. V is TRBV19 and J is TRBJ1-5; D unresolved. CDR3 length: 16 amino acids. CDR1 and CDR2 (germline): LNHDA, SQIVND (reference sequence). Trimming removed 5 bases from V and 0 bases from J, with 14 bases in between. CDR3 loop: CASSVHESPSNQPQHF. CDR3 nucleotide sequence: TGTGCCAGTAGTGTCCATGAGTCTCCTAGCAATCAGCCCCAGCATTTT.

V usage is TRBV4-2 and J usage is TRBJ1-2; 11 nucleotides align to TRBD1. CDR1 is LGHNA, CDR2 YNFKEQ, per germline. This CDR3 spans 15 amino acids. The ends lost 4 bases at V and 6 bases at J; junction bases unmatched: 7. The CDR3 region is CASSLPPGQGDGYTF. The CDR3 nucleotides read TGTGCCAGCAGCCTCCCTCCGGGACAGGGGGATGGCTACACCTTC.

The CDR3 nucleotides are TGTGCCAGCAGCTTGGATCTAGCGTCCACCGGGGAGCTGTTTTTT. Translation gives CASSLDLASTGELFF. This sequence joins TRBV5-4 and TRBJ2-2; D may be TRBD2 (6 bases). Germline loops: CDR1 SGHNT, CDR2 YYREEE (reference sequence). With 0 bases removed from V and 4 bases from J, the gap between germline ends came to 10 bases. This CDR3 contains 15 residues.

The gene calls are TRBV5-1 and TRBJ1-6, with a tentative D call TRBD1 (6 bases). CDR1 is SGHRS and CDR2 is YFSETQ in the germline V gene. The CDR3 has 14 residues. Trimming removed 1 base at V and 7 bases at J, with 9 bases between. The CDR3 region has the DNA TGCGCCAGCAGCTTGAGACAGGAAAATTCACCCCTCCACTTT. Translated, it gives CASSLRQENSPLHF.

J is TRBJ2-2 and V is TRBV7-9; 14 nucleotides agree with TRBD2. The CDR3 is made up of 16 amino acids. Germline CDR1 and CDR2: SEHNR and FQNEAQ (reference sequence). V shed 6 bases, J shed 2 bases, and the junction held 2 bases outside the gene matches. CDR3 DNA: TGTGCCAGCAGGGGGACTAGCGGGGGTAACACCGGGGAGCTGTTTTTT. Residues: CASRGTSGGNTGELFF.

The V call is TRBV7-9, the J call TRBJ2-7; a weak D match, TRBD1 (6 bases). The CDR3 loop spans 14 amino acids. V lost 5 bases and J 5 bases, leaving 16 bases between the germline ends. The germline gives CDR1 SEHNR, CDR2 FQNEAQ (reference sequence). The CDR3 DNA reads TGTGCCAGCAGCCGAGCCTCCAGGGGAGACGAGCAGTACTTC. The encoded protein is CASSRASRGDEQYF.

The rearrangement joins TRBV11-2 to TRBJ2-3; tentative D call: TRBD2 (6 bases). Germline values: CDR1 SGHAT, CDR2 FQNNGV. V was clipped by 1 base and J by 4 bases, with 15 bases between them. The CDR3 loop spans 16 amino acids. The CDR3 spells CASSLGGHGGADTQYF. In nucleotides, the CDR3 is TGTGCCAGCAGCTTAGGAGGCCACGGGGGAGCAGATACGCAGTATTTT. The full variable domain, in which reference TRBV11-2 and TRBJ2-3 provide the parts outside the CDR3, is EAGVAQSPRYKIIEKRQSVAFWCNPISGHATLYWYQQILGQGPKLLIQFQNNGVVDDSQLPKDRFSAERLKGVDSTLKIQPAKLEDSAVYLCASSLGGHGGADTQYFGPGTRLTVL.

The chain is built from TRBV5-6 and TRBJ2-6; D ambiguous. With 5 bases removed from V and 0 bases from J, the gap between germline ends came to 6 bases. Germline V gives CDR1 SGHDT, CDR2 YYEEEE. The CDR3 sequence is 14 residues long. The CDR3 nucleotides read TGTGCCAGCAGACGACTCTCTGGGGCCAACGTCCTGACTTTC. This translates into CASRRLSGANVLTF.

The rearrangement links TRBV28 to TRBJ2-1; D might be TRBD2 (6 bases). Per the germline V gene, CDR1 is MDHEN and CDR2 is SYDVKM. This CDR3 has 15 residues. Trimming left V 6 bases short and J 4 bases short, with 16 bases between. For the CDR3, the DNA is TGTGCCAGCAGCCAGACTTGGGGAGGTTACAATGAGCAGTTCTTC. Translated, it gives CASSQTWGGYNEQFF.

This clone was recorded only once. V gene TRBV5-1 combines with J gene TRBJ2-7; 10 bases are a match to TRBD2. The CDR3 length is 14 residues. Per the germline V gene, CDR1 is SGHRS and CDR2 is YFSETQ. The trim removed 4 bases at V and 7 bases at J, leaving 8 bases unmatched. CDR3 amino acids: CASSPVAGGLEQYF. CDR3 in DNA: TGCGCCAGCAGCCCCGTAGCGGGGGGTCTGGAGCAGTACTTC.

There are a few counts of this clone. The rearrangement links TRBV5-6 to TRBJ1-5, with D possibly matching TRBD1 (6 bases). Germline V gives CDR1 SGHDT, CDR2 YYEEEE. V lost 0 bases and J lost 6, with 7 bases in between. This CDR3 comprises 13 residues. CDR3 nucleotide sequence: TGTGCCAGCAGCTTGGAAGGGGGTCAGCCCCAGCATTTT. It encodes CASSLEGGQPQHF.

The CDR3 nucleotides are TGTGCCTTGGTACAGGGGGCCGACGCCGGGGAGCTGTTTTTT. It encodes CALVQGADAGELFF. This rearrangement joins TRBV30 to TRBJ2-2; TRBD1 matches at 9 bases. Trimming removed 7 bases from V and 6 bases from J; junction bases left unmatched: 9. The CDR3 loop spans 14 amino acids. Germline V CDR1 and CDR2: GTSNPN, SVGIG (reference sequence).